A selection of T cell receptor beta chains follows, all from one sample in a study of T-cell reconstitution after alpha-beta-depleted transplantation in children. TCRdb re-called the PCR reads with MiXCR, one entry per CDR3 protein. The sample includes fewer than 750,000 distinct CDR3 sequences, 20% to 25% of them seen just once. Sequences were derived from PBMCs, mostly from graft donor cells, sampled 360 days after TCRalphabeta/CD19-depleted stem cell transplant. These TCRs come from a boy in the first two years of life who had a stem cell transplant for acute myeloid leukemia, so the T cells may come from the graft donor. Both conserved end residues are part of each CDR3. D genes are given only for firm matches. Some rows mark clone size as missing; the rest say once, few, many or name a class of expanded clone.

j_call,clone_size,v_call,d_call,cdr3_aa,cdr3_nt
TRBJ2-7,-,TRBV5-5,-,CASSWSGSTYEQYF,TGTGCCAGCAGCTGGTCCGGATCCACCTACGAGCAGTACTTC
TRBJ1-1,-,TRBV12-3/TRBV12-4,-,CASSSPFGGQRSTEAFF,TGTGCCAGCAGTTCCCCCTTCGGGGGGCAACGGTCCACTGAAGCTTTCTTT
TRBJ2-3,-,TRBV9,-,CASSPRRETVDTQYF,TGTGCCAGCAGCCCTCGACGGGAAACGGTAGATACGCAGTATTTT
TRBJ2-7,many,TRBV6-2/TRBV6-3,TRBD2,CAATRLATSYEQYF,TGTGCCGCGACCCGACTAGCTACCTCCTACGAGCAGTACTTC
TRBJ2-3,many,TRBV20-1,TRBD2,CSAITERGDTDTQYF,TGCAGTGCTATTACTGAGCGGGGGGACACAGATACGCAGTATTTT
TRBJ2-2,-,TRBV5-6,TRBD1,CASSFRTGSNTGELFF,TGTGCCAGCAGCTTTCGGACAGGGTCCAACACCGGGGAGCTGTTTTTT
TRBJ2-1,few,TRBV15,-,CATSRGTDEQFF,TGTGCCACCAGCAGAGGAACTGATGAGCAGTTCTTC
TRBJ1-1,few,TRBV20-1,-,CSARRTFPTSEAFF,TGCAGTGCTCGACGGACATTCCCTACTTCTGAAGCTTTCTTT
TRBJ2-1,-,TRBV12-3/TRBV12-4,-,CASSLGTTNEQFF,TGTGCCAGCAGTTTAGGGACCACCAATGAGCAGTTCTTC
TRBJ2-2,-,TRBV6-1,-,CASSEWWRSNTGELFF,TGTGCCAGCAGTGAATGGTGGAGATCGAACACCGGGGAGCTGTTTTTT
TRBJ2-2,-,TRBV11-2,TRBD1,CASSAPRSTGMNTGELFF,TGTGCCAGCAGCGCCCCTCGTTCGACAGGGATGAACACCGGGGAGCTGTTTTTT
TRBJ1-2,-,TRBV4-1,-,CASSPHRTWDYGYTF,TGCGCCAGCAGCCCCCACAGAACCTGGGACTATGGCTACACCTTC
TRBJ2-7,many,TRBV27,-,CASSLYGPYEQYF,TGTGCCAGCAGTTTATATGGCCCCTACGAGCAGTACTTC
TRBJ2-1,once,TRBV27,-,CASSPPGRWSSYNEQFF,TGTGCCAGCAGCCCCCCGGGTCGGTGGAGCTCCTACAATGAGCAGTTCTTC
TRBJ2-7,-,TRBV12-3/TRBV12-4,-,CASSLPAGAYEQYF,TGTGCCAGCAGTTTACCGGCAGGGGCCTACGAGCAGTACTTC
TRBJ2-3,many,TRBV5-1,-,CASSLDAVSDNLNTDTQYF,TGCGCCAGCAGCTTGGATGCGGTGTCAGACAATCTTAACACAGATACGCAGTATTTT
TRBJ1-1,-,TRBV7-2,TRBD1,CASSVRDRGREAFF,TGTGCCAGCAGCGTCCGGGACAGGGGCCGTGAAGCTTTCTTT
TRBJ1-1,few,TRBV12-3/TRBV12-4,-,CASSYSALNTEAFF,TGTGCCAGCAGTTACAGCGCCTTGAACACTGAAGCTTTCTTT
TRBJ2-1,-,TRBV9,TRBD2,CASSPVAGYNEQFF,TGTGCCAGCAGCCCCGTAGCGGGGTACAATGAGCAGTTCTTC
TRBJ2-1,-,TRBV7-2,-,CASSLALEFEQFF,TGTGCCAGCAGCTTAGCGCTAGAGTTTGAGCAGTTCTTC
TRBJ1-2,many,TRBV7-2,-,CASSLPGERGYTF,TGTGCCAGCAGCTTACCAGGGGAGCGTGGCTACACCTTC
TRBJ1-4,-,TRBV5-6,TRBD1,CASSSPGTATNEKLFF,TGTGCCAGCAGCTCCCCCGGGACAGCGACTAATGAAAAACTGTTTTTT
TRBJ2-3,-,TRBV20-1,-,CSAPPPGPNTQYF,TGCAGTGCCCCCCCGCCGGGCCCCAATACGCAGTATTTT
TRBJ2-5,-,TRBV4-2,-,CASSQEEGLSGGGARLGETQYF,TGTGCCAGCAGCCAAGAAGAGGGCCTAAGTGGAGGGGGGGCGCGTTTGGGTGAGACCCAGTACTTC
TRBJ2-3,-,TRBV7-6,TRBD2,CASSTQARGVDTQYF,TGTGCCAGCAGCACCCAGGCGCGGGGGGTCGATACGCAGTATTTT
TRBJ1-6,many,TRBV12-3/TRBV12-4,-,CASTLGGGPLHF,TGTGCCAGCACCCTCGGAGGGGGACCCCTCCACTTT
TRBJ2-3,few,TRBV7-2,-,CASSPRFTDTQYF,TGTGCCAGCAGCCCCCGATTCACAGATACGCAGTATTTT
TRBJ2-1,few,TRBV9,TRBD1,CASSVVGTDYNEQFF,TGTGCCAGCAGCGTAGTTGGGACAGACTACAATGAGCAGTTCTTC
TRBJ2-3,-,TRBV4-2,-,CASSPIGGEGTDTQYF,TGTGCCAGCAGCCCTATAGGGGGGGAAGGCACAGATACGCAGTATTTT
TRBJ1-2,-,TRBV20-1,-,CSARWGDYGYTF,TGCAGTGCTAGATGGGGGGACTATGGCTACACCTTC
TRBJ1-5,few,TRBV12-3/TRBV12-4,-,CASSFRGTISNQPQHF,TGTGCCAGCAGTTTTAGGGGTACCATAAGCAATCAGCCCCAGCATTTT
TRBJ2-3,many,TRBV12-3/TRBV12-4,TRBD2,CASSLVGGPSTDTQYF,TGTGCCAGCAGTTTAGTGGGAGGGCCTAGCACAGATACGCAGTATTTT
TRBJ1-3,few,TRBV6-5,-,CASSYSPVSGNTIYF,TGTGCCAGCAGTTACTCTCCGGTCTCTGGAAACACCATATATTTT
TRBJ1-2,many,TRBV27,-,CASSPGGWSYGYTF,TGTGCCAGCAGCCCAGGAGGCTGGAGCTATGGCTACACCTTC
TRBJ1-6,-,TRBV25-1,-,CASSGVTGVSPLHF,TGTGCCAGCAGTGGCGTGACAGGCGTCTCACCCCTCCACTTT
TRBJ1-1,few,TRBV27,-,CASSSRRGLRNTEAFF,TGTGCCAGCAGTTCCCGACGGGGGTTAAGGAACACTGAAGCTTTCTTT